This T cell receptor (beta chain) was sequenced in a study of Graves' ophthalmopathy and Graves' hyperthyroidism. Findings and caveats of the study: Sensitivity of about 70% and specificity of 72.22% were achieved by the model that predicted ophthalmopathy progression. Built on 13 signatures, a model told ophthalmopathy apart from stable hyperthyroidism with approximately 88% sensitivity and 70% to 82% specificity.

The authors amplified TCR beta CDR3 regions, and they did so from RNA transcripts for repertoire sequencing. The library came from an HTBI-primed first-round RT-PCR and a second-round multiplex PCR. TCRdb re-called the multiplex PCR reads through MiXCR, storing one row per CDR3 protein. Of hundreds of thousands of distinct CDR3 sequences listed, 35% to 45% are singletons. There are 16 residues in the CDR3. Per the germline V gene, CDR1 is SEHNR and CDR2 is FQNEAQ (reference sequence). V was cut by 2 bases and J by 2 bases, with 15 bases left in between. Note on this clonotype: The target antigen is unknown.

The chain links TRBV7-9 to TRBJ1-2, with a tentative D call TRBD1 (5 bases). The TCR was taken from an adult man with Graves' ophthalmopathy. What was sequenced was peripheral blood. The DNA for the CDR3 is TGTGCCAGCAGCTTAATTTTGCCCAGGACAAACTATGGCTACACCTTC. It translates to CASSLILPRTNYGYTF.